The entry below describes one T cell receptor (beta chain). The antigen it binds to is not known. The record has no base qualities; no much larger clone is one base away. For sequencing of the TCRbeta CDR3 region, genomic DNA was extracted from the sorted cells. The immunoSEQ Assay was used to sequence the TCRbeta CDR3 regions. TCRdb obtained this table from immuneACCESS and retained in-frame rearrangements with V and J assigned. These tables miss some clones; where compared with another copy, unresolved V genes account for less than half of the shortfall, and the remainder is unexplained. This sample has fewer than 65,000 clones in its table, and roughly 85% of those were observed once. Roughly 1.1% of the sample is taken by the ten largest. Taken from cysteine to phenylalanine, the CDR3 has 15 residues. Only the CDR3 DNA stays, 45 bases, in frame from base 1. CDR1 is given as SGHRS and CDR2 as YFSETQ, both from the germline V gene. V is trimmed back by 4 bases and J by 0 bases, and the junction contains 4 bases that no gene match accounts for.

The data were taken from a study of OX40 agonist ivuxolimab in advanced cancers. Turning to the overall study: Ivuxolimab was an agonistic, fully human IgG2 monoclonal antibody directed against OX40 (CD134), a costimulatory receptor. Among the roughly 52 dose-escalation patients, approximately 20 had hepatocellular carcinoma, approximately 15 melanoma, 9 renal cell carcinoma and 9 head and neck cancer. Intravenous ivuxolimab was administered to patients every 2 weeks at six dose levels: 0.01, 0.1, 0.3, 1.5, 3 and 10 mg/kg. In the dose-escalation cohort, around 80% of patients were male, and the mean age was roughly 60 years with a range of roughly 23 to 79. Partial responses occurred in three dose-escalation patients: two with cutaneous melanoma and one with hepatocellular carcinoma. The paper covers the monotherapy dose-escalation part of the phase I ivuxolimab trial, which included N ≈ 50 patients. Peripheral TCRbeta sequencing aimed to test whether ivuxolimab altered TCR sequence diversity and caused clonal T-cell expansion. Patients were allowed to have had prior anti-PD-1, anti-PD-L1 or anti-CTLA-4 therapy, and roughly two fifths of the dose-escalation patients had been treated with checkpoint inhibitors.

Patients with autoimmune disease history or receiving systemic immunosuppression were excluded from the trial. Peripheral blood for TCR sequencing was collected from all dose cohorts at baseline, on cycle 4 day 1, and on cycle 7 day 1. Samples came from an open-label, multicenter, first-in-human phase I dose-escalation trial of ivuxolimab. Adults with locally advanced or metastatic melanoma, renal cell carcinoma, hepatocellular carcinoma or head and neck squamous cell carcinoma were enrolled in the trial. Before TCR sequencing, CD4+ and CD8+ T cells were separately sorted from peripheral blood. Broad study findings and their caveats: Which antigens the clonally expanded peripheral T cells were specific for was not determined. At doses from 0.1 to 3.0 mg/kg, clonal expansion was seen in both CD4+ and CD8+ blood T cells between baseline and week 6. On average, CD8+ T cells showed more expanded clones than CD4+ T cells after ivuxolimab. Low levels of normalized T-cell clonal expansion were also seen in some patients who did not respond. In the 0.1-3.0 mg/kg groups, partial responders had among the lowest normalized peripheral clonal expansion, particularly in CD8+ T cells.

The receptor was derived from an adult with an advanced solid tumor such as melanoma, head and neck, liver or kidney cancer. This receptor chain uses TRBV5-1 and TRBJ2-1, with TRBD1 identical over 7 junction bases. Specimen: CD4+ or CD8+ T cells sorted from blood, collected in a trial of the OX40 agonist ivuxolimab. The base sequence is TGCGCCAGCAGCCCTCGACAGGGCTCCTACAATGAGCAGTTCTTC. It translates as CASSPRQGSYNEQFF.